Below are 28 T cell receptor beta chains sequenced from a single sample in a study of shared clonotypes between healthy human individuals. TCRdb keeps only in-frame clones here, not all; method: immunoSEQ multiplex PCR. The sample has a few million clones; about 90% are singletons. Source material: naive CD4+ T cells from PBMCs. Subset described: CD45RA+ positively selected. The source is a man younger than 35 in good health. Some clones in this sample may be carry-over from other donors' samples.

The chain links TRBV5-1 to TRBJ2-1, with 15 positions matching TRBD2. The CDR3 is 19 amino acids. CDR1 is SGHRS and CDR2 is YFSETQ in the germline V gene. V lost 0 bases to trimming and J lost 2 bases; unmatched junction nucleotides: 6. The CDR3 spells CASSLAGLAGGPPYNEQFF. In DNA form, the CDR3 reads TGCGCCAGCAGCTTGGCCGGACTAGCGGGAGGGCCCCCCTACAATGAGCAGTTCTTC.

This sequence joins TRBV4-2 and TRBJ2-1; 8 bases are a match to TRBD1. V gave up 0 bases and J gave up 6 bases; unmatched junction bases: 10. The CDR3 is 17 residues long. Germline values: CDR1 LGHNA, CDR2 YNFKEQ. The CDR3 DNA sequence: TGTGCCAGCAGCCAAGACTACAGGGGGGCTAAGGGCAATGAGCAGTTCTTC. Its translation: CASSQDYRGAKGNEQFF.

Only one count was recorded for this clone. The chain couples TRBV5-1 to TRBJ2-7, with D perhaps TRBD2 (5 bases). The germline gives CDR1 SGHRS, CDR2 YFSETQ. The CDR3 totals 12 residues. Trimming removed 2 bases from V and 6 bases from J, with 9 bases in between. CDR3 DNA sequence: TGCGCCAGCAGCTTTCCGAGCGGCGAGCAGTACTTC. It translates to CASSFPSGEQYF.

The chain couples TRBV5-6 to TRBJ2-2; D is perhaps TRBD2 (6 bases). Per the germline V gene, CDR1 is SGHDT and CDR2 is YYEEEE. The CDR3 is 15 amino acids. The V gene lost 0 bases and the J gene lost 4 bases, with 10 bases spanning the gap. The CDR3 region is CASSLVGGATGELFF. CDR3 sequence (DNA): TGTGCCAGCAGCTTGGTTGGCGGGGCCACCGGGGAGCTGTTTTTT.

The chain employs TRBV15 and TRBJ1-5, with a possible D match to TRBD1 (5 bases). The V and J ends lost 3 bases and 3 bases respectively, with 21 bases between them. Per the germline V gene, CDR1 is LNHNV and CDR2 is YYDKDF (reference sequence). The CDR3 is made up of 18 amino acids. CDR3: CATSRETRVGTYNQPQHF. CDR3 coding DNA: TGTGCCACCAGCAGGGAAACGAGGGTAGGGACCTACAATCAGCCCCAGCATTTT.

This clone was found a few times. J is TRBJ2-7 and V is TRBV29-1; D remains ambiguous. The V end was cut by 4 bases, the J end by 5 bases, with 15 bases between. The germline V gene encodes CDR1 SQVTM and CDR2 ANQGSEA. CDR3 size: 13 residues. The DNA of the CDR3 is TGCAGCGTTGTGACGGCCTCGGGCCACGAGCAGTACTTC. Its translation: CSVVTASGHEQYF.

The DNA for the CDR3 is TGCGCCAGCAGCTTGCGACAGGGGTGGAGGGAGTACACTGAAGCTTTCTTT. It codes for CASSLRQGWREYTEAFF. The genes are TRBV5-1 and TRBJ1-1; TRBD1 aligns across 8 bases. The CDR3 length is 17 residues. Trimming cost V 1 base and J 3 bases; bases outside gene matches: 11. Germline CDR1 and CDR2: SGHRS and YFSETQ.

The chain links TRBV30 to TRBJ2-1; no clear D. Trimming took off 5 bases at V and 0 bases at J, with 14 bases between the two ends. The V gene's germline CDR1 is GTSNPN and CDR2 SVGIG (reference sequence). CDR3 length: 15 residues. CDR3 coding DNA: TGTGCCTGGGACGGACGTCTGAGCTCCTACAATGAGCAGTTCTTC. Translated, it gives CAWDGRLSSYNEQFF.

J is TRBJ1-1 and V is TRBV6-4; a possible D gene is TRBD1 (6 bases). Germline loops: CDR1 MRHNA, CDR2 SNTAGT. This CDR3 is built from 13 residues. Trimming shortened V by 6 bases and J by 6 bases, and 14 bases separated the two germline ends. The chain's CDR3 is CASRAAAGAEAFF. In DNA, the CDR3 is TGTGCCAGCAGGGCGGCGGCAGGGGCTGAAGCTTTCTTT.

Regarding this clone: Other nucleotide sequences from this sample produce the same CDR3. DNA of the CDR3: TGTGCCAGCAGCGTAGTCAGCAGCTCCTACAATGAGCAGTTCTTC. Its translation is CASSVVSSSYNEQFF. The chain couples TRBV9 to TRBJ2-1, with unresolved D. This CDR3 has 15 amino acids. Looked up from germline, CDR1 is SGDLS and CDR2 is YYNGEE. The V and J ends lost 0 bases and 0 bases respectively, with 7 bases between them.

J is TRBJ2-7 and V is TRBV4-1, with 9 bases fitting TRBD1. V gave up 3 bases and J gave up 5 bases; unmatched junction bases: 11. Germline-derived CDR1 and CDR2 are MGHRA and YSYEKL. This CDR3 is 16 amino acids long. CDR3 protein: CASSQRLTGGGHEQYF. In nucleotides, the CDR3 is TGCGCCAGCAGCCAGAGATTGACAGGGGGAGGACACGAGCAGTACTTC.

The chain recombines TRBV4-1 with TRBJ2-1; the D gene could be TRBD1 or TRBD2 (6 bases each). CDR1 MGHRA and CDR2 YSYEKL come from the germline V gene. This CDR3 has 15 residues. The ends were cut back, 4 bases at V and 2 bases at J, with 12 bases in the middle. The CDR3: CASSRTGAPYNEQFF. CDR3 coding DNA: TGCGCCAGCAGCCGAACGGGGGCCCCCTACAATGAGCAGTTCTTC.

CDR3 sequence reads: CASSPPVLEEKLFF. The CDR3 region has the DNA TGTGCCAGCAGCCCGCCGGTGTTAGAGGAAAAACTGTTTTTT. The chain joins TRBV7-9 to TRBJ1-4; D is unresolved. CDR1 is SEHNR and CDR2 is FQNEAQ in the germline V gene (reference sequence). The V end lost 5 bases, the J end lost 8 bases, and 15 bases lay between the germline ends. This CDR3 contains 14 residues.

In nucleotides, the CDR3 is TGCGCCAGCAGCCGCACCCTACAGGGTGTGGTTACACGGGATGGTGAAAAACTGTTTTTT. This gives the protein CASSRTLQGVVTRDGEKLFF. The chain links TRBV4-1 to TRBJ1-4; tentative D call: TRBD1 (6 bases). Germline V gene data show CDR1 as MGHRA and CDR2 as YSYEKL. Trimming left V 4 bases short and J 7 bases short, with 31 bases between. CDR3 length equals 20 residues.

Regarding this clone: This specimen includes other DNA sequences encoding the same CDR3. This chain joins TRBV5-1 and TRBJ2-7, with 8 bases lining up with TRBD2. The CDR3 loop spans 14 amino acids. Germline lookup yields CDR1 SGHRS and CDR2 YFSETQ. Losses at the gene ends were 3 bases for V and 6 bases for J; bases not matched to a gene: 8. The CDR3 coding sequence is TGCGCCAGCAGCTCCGGACTAGCCGGAGGCGAGCAGTACTTC. It translates to CASSSGLAGGEQYF.

V is TRBV6-1 and J is TRBJ1-3, with D tentatively TRBD1 (5 bases). The CDR3 runs 13 residues. The germline CDR1 and CDR2 sequences are MNHNS and SASEGT. The ends were cut back, 10 bases at V and 5 bases at J, with 15 bases in the middle. CDR3 amino acids: CAIGTRARNTIYF. DNA for the CDR3: TGTGCCATTGGGACCAGGGCCCGAAACACCATATATTTT.

A remark on this clone: The same CDR3 is also encoded by other DNA sequences in this sample. The chain uses TRBV28 and TRBJ1-1, with D tentatively TRBD1 (5 bases). The CDR3 loop spans 14 amino acids. Germline-derived CDR1 and CDR2 are MDHEN and SYDVKM. The ends were cut back, 3 bases at V and 0 bases at J, with 8 bases in the middle. The CDR3 DNA is TGTGCCAGCAGTTTTCGGGGGTTGAACACTGAAGCTTTCTTT. This translates into CASSFRGLNTEAFF.

This chain uses TRBV6-5 with TRBJ2-7; TRBD2 is a possible D gene (5 bases). The CDR3 is made up of 14 amino acids. V lost 2 bases to trimming and J lost 2 bases, with 10 bases between them. Looked up from germline, CDR1 is MNHEY and CDR2 is SVGAGI. The DNA of the CDR3 is TGTGCCAGCAGTTACCTCCGGGAAGCCTACGAGCAGTACTTC. Protein product: CASSYLREAYEQYF.

The V call is TRBV5-4, the J call TRBJ1-2; D possibly corresponds to TRBD1 (6 bases). This CDR3 comprises 17 residues. CDR1 SGHNT and CDR2 YYREEE come from the germline V gene (reference sequence). V was shortened by 4 bases and J by 3 bases, with 22 bases between the two germline ends. DNA for the CDR3: TGTGCCAGCAGCATGGGGACCCCTTCAGGGGCGGACTATGGCTACACCTTC. Encoded protein: CASSMGTPSGADYGYTF. The complete variable domain, with remaining parts taken from reference TRBV5-4 and TRBJ1-2, reads ETGVTQSPTHLIKTRGQQVTLRCSSQSGHNTVSWYQQALGQGPQFIFQYYREEENGRGNFPPRFSGLQFPNYSSELNVNALELDDSALYLCASSMGTPSGADYGYTFGSGTRLTVV.

As regards this clone: Distinct nucleotide sequences in the sample also encode this CDR3. V usage is TRBV7-3 and J usage is TRBJ1-1; D possibly corresponds to TRBD1 (6 bases). The CDR3 has 12 residues. From germline, CDR1 is SGHTA and CDR2 FQGTGA. V was trimmed by 2 bases and J by 8 bases, leaving 9 bases between them. CDR3 DNA: TGTGCCAGCAGCTTATCCGGGACAGAAGCTTTCTTT. It codes for CASSLSGTEAFF.

This chain connects TRBV27 to TRBJ1-1; tentative D call: TRBD1 (5 bases). V was clipped by 5 bases and J by 5 bases, with 18 bases between them. CDR1 and CDR2 (germline): MNHEY, SMNVEV (reference sequence). This CDR3 has 15 amino acids. DNA for the CDR3: TGTGCCAGCAGTCCCTACGGGGGGGGAGGGACTGAAGCTTTCTTT. It encodes CASSPYGGGGTEAFF.

About this clone itself: This sample also contains other DNA sequences that code for the same CDR3. The CDR3 nucleotides are TGTGCCAGCAGTCTCAAGAACACTGAAGCTTTCTTT. Amino acids: CASSLKNTEAFF. The rearrangement links TRBV6-6 to TRBJ1-1, with D hard to call. V gave up 5 bases and J gave up 1 base, with 5 bases separating them. The CDR3 extends over 12 amino acids. Germline V gives CDR1 MNHNY, CDR2 SVGAGI (reference sequence).

This chain uses TRBV4-1 with TRBJ1-4; D is unclear. V was cut by 1 base and J by 4 bases, with 7 bases left in between. Germline V gene data show CDR1 as MGHRA and CDR2 as YSYEKL. The CDR3 loop spans 14 amino acids. CDR3 amino acids: CASSQGRSNEKLFF. The CDR3 region has the DNA TGCGCCAGCAGCCAAGGGAGGAGTAATGAAAAACTGTTTTTT.

The chain employs TRBV5-1 and TRBJ2-1, with D perhaps matching TRBD1 (6 bases). Trimming stripped 3 bases from V and 8 bases from J, with 15 bases between. The germline CDR1 and CDR2 sequences are SGHRS and YFSETQ. The CDR3 spans 14 residues. CDR3 amino acids: CASSSTGPVDEQFF. In DNA form, the CDR3 reads TGCGCCAGCAGCTCCACAGGGCCCGTGGATGAGCAGTTCTTC.

This sequence joins TRBV30 and TRBJ2-7, with D tentatively TRBD1 or TRBD2 (5 bases each). Germline values: CDR1 GTSNPN, CDR2 SVGIG (reference sequence). The V gene lost 8 bases and the J gene lost 4 bases, with 24 bases spanning the gap. The CDR3 spans 15 residues. For the CDR3, the DNA is TGTGCCAGGGGCGGGTCCCGAGGGGTTCGTTACGAGCAGTACTTC. Translated: CARGGSRGVRYEQYF.

This chain uses TRBV2 with TRBJ2-1; D is unresolved. CDR3 length equals 12 residues. V was clipped by 7 bases and J by 5 bases, with 9 bases between them. The germline CDR1 and CDR2 sequences are SNHLY and FYNNEI. Written as DNA, the CDR3 is TGTGCCAGCACCAAGGACGACAATGAGCAGTTCTTC. Amino acid sequence: CASTKDDNEQFF.

The CDR3 protein is CASSRVTGTGNTIYF. The CDR3 DNA sequence: TGCGCCAGCAGCCGAGTTACAGGGACCGGAAACACCATATATTTT. The chain combines TRBV5-1 with TRBJ1-3; possibly TRBD1 for D (6 bases). CDR1 SGHRS and CDR2 YFSETQ come from the germline V gene. This CDR3 is 15 amino acids long. Trimming pared 4 bases from V and 4 bases from J, leaving 15 bases between.

The V gene is TRBV18, the J gene TRBJ1-3, with TRBD1 matching 8 bases. The germline V gene encodes CDR1 KGHSH and CDR2 LQKENI. With 6 bases clipped from V and 0 bases from J, the junction kept 7 bases outside the gene matches. The CDR3 totals 16 residues. The DNA for the CDR3 is TGTGCCAGCTCCCTGGGACAGGCGAACTCTGGAAACACCATATATTTT. Protein product: CASSLGQANSGNTIYF.